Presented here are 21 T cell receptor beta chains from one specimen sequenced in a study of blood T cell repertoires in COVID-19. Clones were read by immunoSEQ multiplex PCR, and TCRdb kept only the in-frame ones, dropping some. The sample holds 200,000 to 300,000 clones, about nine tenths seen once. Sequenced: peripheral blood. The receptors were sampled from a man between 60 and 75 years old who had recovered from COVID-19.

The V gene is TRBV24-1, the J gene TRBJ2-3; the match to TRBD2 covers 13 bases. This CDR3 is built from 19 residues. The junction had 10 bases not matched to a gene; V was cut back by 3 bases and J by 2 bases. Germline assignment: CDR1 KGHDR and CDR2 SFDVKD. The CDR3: CATSDPHSGTSGATDTQYF. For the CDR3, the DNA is TGTGCCACCAGTGATCCCCATTCGGGGACTAGCGGGGCCACAGATACGCAGTATTTT.

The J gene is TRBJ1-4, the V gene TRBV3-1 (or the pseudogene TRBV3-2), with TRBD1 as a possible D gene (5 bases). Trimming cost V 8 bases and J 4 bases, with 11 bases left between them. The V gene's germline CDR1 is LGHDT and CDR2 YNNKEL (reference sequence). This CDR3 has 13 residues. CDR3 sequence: CASRGSSNEKLFF. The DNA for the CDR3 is TGTGCCAGCCGGGGGTCTAGTAATGAAAAACTGTTTTTT.

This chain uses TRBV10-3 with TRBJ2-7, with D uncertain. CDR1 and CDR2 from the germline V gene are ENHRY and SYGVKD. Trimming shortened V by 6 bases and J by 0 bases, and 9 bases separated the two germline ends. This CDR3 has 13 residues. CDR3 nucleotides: TGTGCCATCAGCCTGGGCCGCTCCTACGAGCAGTACGTC. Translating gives CAISLGRSYEQYV.

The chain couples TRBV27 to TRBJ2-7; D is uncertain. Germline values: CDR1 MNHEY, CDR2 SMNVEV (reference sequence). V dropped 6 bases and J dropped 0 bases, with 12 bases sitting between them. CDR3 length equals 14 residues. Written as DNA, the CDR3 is TGTGCCAGCAGGTCCATGGCCCACTCCTACGAGCAGTACTTC. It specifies CASRSMAHSYEQYF.

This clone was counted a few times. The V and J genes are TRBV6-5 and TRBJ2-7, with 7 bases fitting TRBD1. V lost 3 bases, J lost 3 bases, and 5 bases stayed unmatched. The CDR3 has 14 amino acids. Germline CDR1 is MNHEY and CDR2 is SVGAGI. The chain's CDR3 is CASSYGTEDYEQYF. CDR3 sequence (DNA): TGTGCCAGCAGTTATGGGACAGAGGACTACGAGCAGTACTTC.

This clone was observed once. The CDR3 sequence: CATSRDPPLGTGDADTQYF. Here the CDR3 DNA reads TGTGCCACCAGCAGAGATCCCCCTTTGGGGACAGGGGACGCAGATACGCAGTATTTT. The rearrangement links TRBV15 to TRBJ2-3; TRBD1 matches at 10 bases. The CDR3 is made up of 19 amino acids. With 0 bases clipped from V and 4 bases from J, the junction kept 13 bases outside the gene matches. In germline, CDR1 is LNHNV, CDR2 YYDKDF (reference sequence).

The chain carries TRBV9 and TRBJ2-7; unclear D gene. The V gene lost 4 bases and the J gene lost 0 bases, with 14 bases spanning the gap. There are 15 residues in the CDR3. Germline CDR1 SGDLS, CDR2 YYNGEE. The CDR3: CASSPRGGNSYEQYF. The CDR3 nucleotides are TGTGCCAGCAGCCCCCGAGGTGGCAACTCCTACGAGCAGTACTTC.

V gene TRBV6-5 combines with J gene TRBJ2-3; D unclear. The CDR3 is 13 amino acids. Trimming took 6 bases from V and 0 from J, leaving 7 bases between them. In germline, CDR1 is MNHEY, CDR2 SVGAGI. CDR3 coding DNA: TGTGCCAGCAGAGAGACTAGCACAGATACGCAGTATTTT. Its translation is CASRETSTDTQYF.

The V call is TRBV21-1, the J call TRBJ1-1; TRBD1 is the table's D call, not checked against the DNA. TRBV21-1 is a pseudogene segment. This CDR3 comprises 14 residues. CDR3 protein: CASSKDRMNTEAFF. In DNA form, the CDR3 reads TGTGCCAGCAGCAAGGACAGGATGAACACTGAAGCTTTCTTT.

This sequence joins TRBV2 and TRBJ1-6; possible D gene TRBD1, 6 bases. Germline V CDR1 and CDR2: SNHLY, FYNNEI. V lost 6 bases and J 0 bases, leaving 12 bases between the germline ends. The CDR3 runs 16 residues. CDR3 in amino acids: CASRDSSSSYNSPLHF. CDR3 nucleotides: TGTGCCAGCAGGGACAGCTCAAGCTCCTATAATTCACCCCTCCACTTT.

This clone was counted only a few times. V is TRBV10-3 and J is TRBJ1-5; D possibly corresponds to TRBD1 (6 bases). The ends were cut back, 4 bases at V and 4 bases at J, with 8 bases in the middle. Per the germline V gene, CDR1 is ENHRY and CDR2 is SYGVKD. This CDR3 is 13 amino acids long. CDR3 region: CAISGTANQPQHF. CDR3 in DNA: TGTGCCATCAGTGGGACAGCTAATCAGCCCCAGCATTTT.

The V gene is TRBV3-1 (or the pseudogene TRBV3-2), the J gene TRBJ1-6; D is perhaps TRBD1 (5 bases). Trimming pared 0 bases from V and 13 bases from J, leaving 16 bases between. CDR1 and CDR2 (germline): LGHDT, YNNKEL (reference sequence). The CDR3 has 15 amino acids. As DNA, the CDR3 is TGTGCCAGCAGCCAAGATTACGGGACTTCAGTCCCCCTCCACTTT. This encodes CASSQDYGTSVPLHF.

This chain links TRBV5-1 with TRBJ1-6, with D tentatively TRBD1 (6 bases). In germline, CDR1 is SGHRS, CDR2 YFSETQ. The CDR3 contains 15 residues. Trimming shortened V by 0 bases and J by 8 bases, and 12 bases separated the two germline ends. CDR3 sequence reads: CASSLEAGEHSPLHF. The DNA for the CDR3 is TGCGCCAGCAGCTTGGAGGCAGGGGAACATTCACCCCTCCACTTT.

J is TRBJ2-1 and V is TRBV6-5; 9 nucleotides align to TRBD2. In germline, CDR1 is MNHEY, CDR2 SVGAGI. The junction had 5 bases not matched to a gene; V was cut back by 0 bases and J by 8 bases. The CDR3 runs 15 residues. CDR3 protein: CASSYSWASGDEQFF. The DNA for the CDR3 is TGTGCCAGCAGTTACTCGTGGGCTAGCGGGGATGAGCAGTTCTTC.

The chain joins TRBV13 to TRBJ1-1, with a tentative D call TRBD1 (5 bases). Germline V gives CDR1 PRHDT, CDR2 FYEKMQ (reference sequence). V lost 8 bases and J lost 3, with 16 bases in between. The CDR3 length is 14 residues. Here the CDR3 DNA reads TGTGCCAGCGGGGGGGGAGGTTGGGACACTGAAGCTTTCTTT. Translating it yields CASGGGGWDTEAFF. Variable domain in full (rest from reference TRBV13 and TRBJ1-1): AAGVIQSPRHLIKEKRETATLKCYPIPRHDTVYWYQQGPGQDPQFLISFYEKMQSDKGSIPDRFSAQQFSDYHSELNMSSLELGDSALYFCASGGGGWDTEAFFGQGTRLTVV.

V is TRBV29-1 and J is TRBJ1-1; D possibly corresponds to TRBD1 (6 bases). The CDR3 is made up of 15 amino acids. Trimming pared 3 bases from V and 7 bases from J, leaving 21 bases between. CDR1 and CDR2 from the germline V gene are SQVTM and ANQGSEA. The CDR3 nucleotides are TGCAGCGTTGATTTTATGAGGGGGAGCCAAGGTGAAGCTTTCTTT. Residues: CSVDFMRGSQGEAFF.

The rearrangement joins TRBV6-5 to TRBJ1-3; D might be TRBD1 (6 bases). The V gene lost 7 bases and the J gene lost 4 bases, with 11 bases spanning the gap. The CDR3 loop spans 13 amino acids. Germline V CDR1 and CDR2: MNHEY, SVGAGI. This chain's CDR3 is CASMFTGGNTIYF. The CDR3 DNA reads TGTGCCAGCATGTTTACAGGGGGAAACACCATATATTTT.

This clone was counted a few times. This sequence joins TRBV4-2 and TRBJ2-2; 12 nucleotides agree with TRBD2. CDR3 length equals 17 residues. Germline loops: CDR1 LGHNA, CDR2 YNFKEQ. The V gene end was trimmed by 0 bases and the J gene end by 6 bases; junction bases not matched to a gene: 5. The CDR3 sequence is CASSQDGLAGGPGELFF. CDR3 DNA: TGTGCCAGCAGCCAAGATGGGCTAGCGGGGGGGCCCGGGGAGCTGTTTTTT.

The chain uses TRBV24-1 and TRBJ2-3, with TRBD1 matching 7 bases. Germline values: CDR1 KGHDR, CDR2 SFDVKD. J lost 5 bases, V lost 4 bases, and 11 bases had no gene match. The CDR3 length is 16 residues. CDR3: CATSEPITGAGDTQYF. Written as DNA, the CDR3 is TGTGCCACCAGTGAACCAATTACAGGGGCAGGAGATACGCAGTATTTT.

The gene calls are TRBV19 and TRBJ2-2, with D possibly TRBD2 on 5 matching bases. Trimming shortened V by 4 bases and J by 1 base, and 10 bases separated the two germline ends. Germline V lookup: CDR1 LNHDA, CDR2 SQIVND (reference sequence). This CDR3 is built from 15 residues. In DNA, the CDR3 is TGTGCCAGTAGTACGAGAGGACTGAACACCGGGGAGCTGTTTTTT. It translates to CASSTRGLNTGELFF.

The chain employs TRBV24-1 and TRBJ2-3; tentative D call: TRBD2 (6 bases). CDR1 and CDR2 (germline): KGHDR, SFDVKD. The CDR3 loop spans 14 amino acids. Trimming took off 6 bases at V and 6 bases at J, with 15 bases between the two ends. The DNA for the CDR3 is TGTGCCACCAGTTCGACTAGACTATCCGATACGCAGTATTTT. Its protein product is CATSSTRLSDTQYF.